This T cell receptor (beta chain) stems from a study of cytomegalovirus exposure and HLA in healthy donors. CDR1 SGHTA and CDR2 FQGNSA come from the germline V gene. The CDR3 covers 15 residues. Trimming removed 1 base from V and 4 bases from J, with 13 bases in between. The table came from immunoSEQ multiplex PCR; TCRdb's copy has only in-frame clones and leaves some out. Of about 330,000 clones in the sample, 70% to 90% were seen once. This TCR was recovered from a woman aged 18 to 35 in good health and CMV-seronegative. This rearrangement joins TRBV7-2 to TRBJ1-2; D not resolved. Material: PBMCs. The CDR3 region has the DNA TGTGCCAGCAGCTTAGTGCCCCTCGGGGTCTATGGCTACACCTTC. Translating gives CASSLVPLGVYGYTF.